A single T cell receptor (beta chain) is shown here with its context. This CDR3 spans 17 amino acids. Germline V lookup: CDR1 KGHSH, CDR2 LQKENI. Trimming removed 2 bases from V and 7 bases from J; junction bases left unmatched: 11. In the authors' methods: Amplifying reference gene primers gave estimates of nucleated cell counts. This table comes from immunoSEQ multiplex PCR, and its TCRdb copy is limited to in-frame clones, with some not included. V and J calls and clone size are given by that table; D and trimming were obtained from the DNA. The table includes 95,000 to 120,000 clones, 85% detected once. Seattle patient enrollment occurred during active infection, with longitudinal follow-up thereafter. The entry originates in a study of blood T cell repertoires in COVID-19. About the study: Researchers got acute and convalescent COVID-19 samples from the United States, Italy and Spain. The cDNA or gDNA used as material had been derived from T cells, B-cell-depleted T cells, or PBMCs.

The origin of this receptor is a woman aged 55-70 years with COVID-19, enrolled during active disease. Sequencing was done on a sample of peripheral blood. This chain links TRBV18 with TRBJ2-1; 10 bases agree with TRBD2. The CDR3 DNA reads as TGTGCCAGCTCACCAAGTCCTCTAGCGGGGGCGGGGAATGAGCAGTTCTTC. Amino acid sequence: CASSPSPLAGAGNEQFF.